This entry is about one TCR beta chain. These data come from a study of blood T cell repertoires in COVID-19. The overall study: Samples came from the United States, Italy and Spain, spanning acute and convalescent COVID-19.

The repertoire was sequenced with immunoSEQ multiplex PCR; TCRdb's copy has only in-frame clones and lacks some. The table lists 250,000 to 350,000 clones, approximately 91% of them singletons. Germline CDR1 and CDR2: SGHAT and FQNNGV. This CDR3 is built from 17 residues. V lost 0 bases to trimming and J lost 5 bases; unmatched junction nucleotides: 8. V gene TRBV11-2 combines with J gene TRBJ2-2; 8 nucleotides align to TRBD2. The specimen sequenced was peripheral blood. This receptor was identified in a woman under 40 with COVID-19, enrolled during active disease. CDR3 sequence reads: CASSLDPGLVRTGELFF. In DNA, the CDR3 is TGTGCCAGCAGCTTAGATCCGGGACTAGTTCGGACCGGGGAGCTGTTTTTT. The full variable domain, completed using reference TRBV11-2 and TRBJ2-2, is EAGVAQSPRYKIIEKRQSVAFWCNPISGHATLYWYQQILGQGPKLLIQFQNNGVVDDSQLPKDRFSAERLKGVDSTLKIQPAKLEDSAVYLCASSLDPGLVRTGELFFGEGSRLTVL.